This T cell receptor (beta chain) was captured by sequencing in a study of control samples from healthy donors and cancer patients. From germline, CDR1 is LGHDT and CDR2 YNNKEL (reference sequence). J lost 3 bases, V lost 4 bases, and 19 bases had no gene match. CDR3 length equals 19 residues. The data were produced by immunoSEQ multiplex PCR, yet TCRdb's version contains in-frame clones alone and is incomplete. The table records 90,000 to 150,000 clones, approximately 93% of them present only once. This TCR derives from a young woman in good health. Sequencing used blood. The rearrangement links TRBV3-1 (or the pseudogene TRBV3-2) to TRBJ2-7; 9 positions agree with TRBD1. As DNA, the CDR3 is TGTGCCAGCAGCCCTCCCCCCCCCATTACCGGGACAGGGATCTACGAGCAGTACTTC. This encodes CASSPPPPITGTGIYEQYF.